These T cell receptor beta chains were read from a single sample in a study of blood T cells in healthy people across ages. TCRdb passed the 5' RACE reads through MiXCR, listing each CDR3 protein once. The table records 800,000 to 900,000 distinct CDR3 sequences, 62% of them present only once. Sequences were obtained from blood. These receptors were taken from a man aged 25 to 40 in good health. CDR3s include the opening cysteine and the closing phenylalanine or tryptophan. D genes are given only for firm matches. Size tells how often a clone was seen (once, few, many) or the class of an expanded clone, and some rows leave it out.

d_call	clone_size	v_call	j_call	cdr3_aa	cdr3_nt
TRBD2	many	TRBV29-1	TRBJ2-3	CSVGAGGRQDTQYF	TGCAGCGTGGGAGCGGGGGGGAGGCAGGATACGCAGTATTTT
TRBD2	-	TRBV4-1	TRBJ2-1	CASSQDSPGGYNEQFF	TGCGCCAGCAGCCAGGATAGCCCGGGGGGGTACAATGAGCAGTTCTTC
-	-	TRBV5-6	TRBJ1-1	CASSLFAEAFF	TGTGCCAGCAGCTTATTTGCTGAAGCTTTCTTT
-	-	TRBV20-1	TRBJ2-1	CSASLHEQFF	TGCAGTGCTAGCCTCCATGAGCAGTTCTTC
-	-	TRBV5-5	TRBJ1-2	CASSLDGSDGGYTF	TGTGCCAGCAGCTTGGATGGTTCCGACGGAGGCTACACCTTC
-	-	TRBV6-1	TRBJ2-5	CASSETGQRGEYF	TGTGCCAGCAGTGAAACAGGACAACGAGGGGAGTACTTC
-	-	TRBV6-1	TRBJ2-7	CASRNSYGSYEQYF	TGTGCCAGCAGGAACAGTTATGGAAGCTACGAGCAGTACTTC
-	-	TRBV9	TRBJ1-2	CASSVGSFDSNYGYTF	TGTGCCAGCAGCGTAGGAAGTTTTGACAGTAACTATGGCTACACCTTC
TRBD2	few	TRBV7-2	TRBJ2-3	CASSLGGLAGSTDTQYF	TGTGCCAGCAGCTTGGGGGGACTAGCGGGTAGCACAGATACGCAGTATTTT
-	-	TRBV29-1	TRBJ2-5	CSVEYPKDRQYF	TGCAGCGTTGAATACCCCAAGGACAGACAGTACTTC
-	few	TRBV27	TRBJ2-7	CASSLWQGHPYEQYF	TGTGCCAGCAGTTTATGGCAGGGTCACCCCTACGAGCAGTACTTC
-	-	TRBV14	TRBJ2-3	CASSQDSPRWGTDTQYF	TGTGCCAGCAGCCAAGATTCCCCTAGATGGGGGACAGATACGCAGTATTTT
-	-	TRBV18	TRBJ2-5	CASSPGFLVTQYF	TGTGCCAGCTCACCCGGATTTTTGGTGACCCAGTACTTC
TRBD1	-	TRBV7-9	TRBJ1-1	CASSRGGPNTEAFF	TGTGCCAGCAGCCGAGGGGGCCCGAACACTGAAGCTTTCTTT
TRBD2	few	TRBV5-1	TRBJ2-1	CASSTGTSGGRSEQFF	TGCGCCAGCAGCACAGGGACTAGCGGGGGGAGAAGTGAGCAGTTCTTC
TRBD1	few	TRBV7-6	TRBJ1-6	CASSSGTGPSPLHF	TGTGCCAGCAGTTCAGGGACAGGGCCATCACCCCTCCACTTT
TRBD2	-	TRBV20-1	TRBJ2-7	CSAVLAGLSYEQYF	TGCAGTGCGGTACTAGCGGGACTCTCCTACGAGCAGTACTTC
-	-	TRBV7-9	TRBJ1-4	CASRDRENEKLFF	TGTGCCAGCAGAGACAGAGAGAATGAAAAACTGTTTTTT
-	few	TRBV20-1	TRBJ2-5	CSASGGGAQETQYF	TGCAGTGCTAGTGGGGGTGGTGCCCAAGAGACCCAGTACTTC
TRBD1	-	TRBV7-9	TRBJ1-2	CASNSVDREGYTF	TGTGCCAGCAACTCAGTGGACAGGGAGGGCTACACCTTC
-	-	TRBV2	TRBJ2-3	CASSDWTSAGTQYF	TGTGCCAGCAGCGACTGGACATCAGCAGGTACGCAGTATTTT
TRBD1	few	TRBV4-3	TRBJ2-5	CASSQDEPQGVYSTQYF	TGCGCCAGCAGCCAAGATGAGCCGCAGGGGGTCTATTCGACCCAGTACTTC
-	few	TRBV29-1	TRBJ2-1	CSGGGTYNEQFF	TGCAGTGGAGGGGGAACCTACAATGAGCAGTTCTTC
-	-	TRBV20-1	TRBJ1-2	CSARTGDGYTF	TGCAGTGCTAGAACGGGAGATGGCTACACCTTC
-	-	TRBV25-1	TRBJ2-1	CASGLTGGYNEQFF	TGTGCCAGCGGGCTGACAGGCGGCTACAATGAGCAGTTCTTC
-	-	TRBV7-9	TRBJ1-4	CASSPGLATNEKLFF	TGTGCCAGCAGCCCCGGACTTGCAACTAATGAAAAACTGTTTTTT
-	few	TRBV12-3/TRBV12-4	TRBJ2-6	CASSLAGGPFSGANVLTF	TGTGCCAGCAGTTTAGCTGGGGGCCCCTTCTCTGGGGCCAACGTCCTGACTTTC
TRBD2	-	TRBV20-1	TRBJ2-7	CSARPAGGSFHEQYF	TGCAGTGCTAGGCCAGCGGGGGGGTCTTTCCACGAGCAGTACTTC
-	-	TRBV6-1	TRBJ2-3	CASSAGRPNTDTQYF	TGTGCCAGCAGTGCGGGGCGCCCAAACACAGATACGCAGTATTTT
-	-	TRBV29-1	TRBJ2-5	CSVEEQAAKGTQYF	TGCAGCGTTGAAGAGCAGGCCGCCAAAGGGACCCAGTACTTC
-	few	TRBV4-3	TRBJ2-3	CASSQTPTSTDTQYF	TGCGCCAGCAGCCAGACCCCCACTAGCACAGATACGCAGTATTTT
TRBD1	many	TRBV28	TRBJ2-7	CASSLSYMDRGTYEQYF	TGTGCCAGCAGTTTATCCTACATGGACAGGGGAACCTACGAGCAGTACTTC
TRBD2	few	TRBV5-1	TRBJ2-7	CASSLGGGPTGEQYF	TGCGCCAGCAGCTTGGGGGGGGGTCCCACCGGCGAGCAGTACTTC
-	many	TRBV27	TRBJ1-6	CASSLRRGANSPLHF	TGTGCCAGCAGCCTGAGGCGGGGGGCTAATTCACCCCTCCACTTT
-	few	TRBV27	TRBJ2-7	CASSPSWTAAEQYF	TGTGCCAGCAGTCCCTCCTGGACAGCCGCCGAGCAGTACTTC
-	few	TRBV29-1	TRBJ2-3	CSVSGDTDTQYF	TGCAGCGTATCAGGAGACACAGATACGCAGTATTTT
-	-	TRBV6-1	TRBJ1-5	CASSEGGAQHF	TGTGCCAGCAGTGAAGGGGGAGCCCAGCATTTT
TRBD1	-	TRBV7-2	TRBJ1-1	CASSPTGGLMNTEAFF	TGTGCCAGCAGCCCGACAGGGGGACTCATGAACACTGAAGCTTTCTTT
-	-	TRBV29-1	TRBJ2-2	CSVPGRTNTGELFF	TGCAGCGTACCCGGCAGGACGAACACCGGGGAGCTGTTTTTT
-	-	TRBV6-6	TRBJ2-1	CASSYDSSPYNEQFF	TGTGCCAGCAGTTACGACAGTAGCCCCTACAATGAGCAGTTCTTC
-	-	TRBV6-6	TRBJ2-1	CASTLNPNEQFF	TGTGCCAGCACCTTAAACCCTAATGAGCAGTTCTTC
TRBD1	-	TRBV13	TRBJ2-1	CASIRTGDGDEQFF	TGTGCCAGCATAAGGACAGGGGACGGCGATGAGCAGTTCTTC
-	-	TRBV2	TRBJ1-5	CASSAMSYSNQPQHF	TGTGCCAGCAGTGCGATGTCTTATAGCAATCAGCCCCAGCATTTT
TRBD2	few	TRBV27	TRBJ2-7	CASSRERGSSYEQYF	TGTGCCAGCAGTCGTGAGCGGGGGTCCTCCTACGAGCAGTACTTC
-	-	TRBV12-3/TRBV12-4	TRBJ1-2	CASSLVGPGWGYTF	TGTGCCAGCAGTTTAGTAGGCCCAGGGTGGGGCTACACCTTC